The next 20 T cell receptor beta chains were all read from a single sample in a study of shared clonotypes between healthy human individuals. Clones were sequenced by immunoSEQ multiplex PCR, and TCRdb holds only the in-frame ones, with some missing. The sample shows under 650,000 clones, roughly 95% of them seen only once. The sample comprised naive CD4+ T cells sorted from blood. This sample's subset: CD45RA+ positively selected. The receptor set was obtained from a woman aged 30 to 39 in good health.

The chain links TRBV14 to TRBJ2-1, with 8 bases that match TRBD2. V lost 3 bases, J lost 3 bases, and 10 bases stayed unmatched. CDR1 is SGHDN and CDR2 is FVKESK in the germline V gene. This CDR3 spans 17 amino acids. The CDR3 coding sequence is TGTGCCAGCAGCCACTCTCTTCGGGGGGGGTACTACAATGAGCAGTTCTTC. It codes for CASSHSLRGGYYNEQFF.

V gene TRBV19 combines with J gene TRBJ1-1; TRBD1 aligns across 9 bases. This CDR3 comprises 15 residues. The V segment lost 5 bases and the J segment 3 bases; nucleotides outside the gene matches: 7. CDR1 and CDR2 from the germline V gene are LNHDA and SQIVND (reference sequence). CDR3 DNA: TGTGCCAGTAGTCAAACAGGGGGCGCGGACACTGAAGCTTTCTTT. This codes for CASSQTGGADTEAFF. Complete variable domain (other parts from reference TRBV19 and TRBJ1-1): DGGITQSPKYLFRKEGQNVTLSCEQNLNHDAMYWYRQDPGQGLRLIYYSQIVNDFQKGDIAEGYSVSREKKESFPLTVTSAQKNPTAFYLCASSQTGGADTEAFFGQGTRLTVV.

With regard to this clone: The sample contains more than one DNA sequence encoding this CDR3. The chain joins TRBV28 to TRBJ1-2; TRBD1 is a possible D gene (5 bases). V lost 4 bases and J 4 bases, leaving 7 bases between the germline ends. Germline-derived CDR1 and CDR2 are MDHEN and SYDVKM. The CDR3 has 12 residues. The CDR3 DNA reads as TGTGCCAGCAGTTATGACAGCTATGGCTACACCTTC. Amino acid sequence: CASSYDSYGYTF.

The rearrangement links TRBV27 to TRBJ1-1; 7 bases align to TRBD1. The V gene's germline CDR1 is MNHEY and CDR2 SMNVEV (reference sequence). The CDR3 totals 13 residues. The V segment lost 5 bases and the J segment 3 bases; nucleotides outside the gene matches: 3. The CDR3 loop reads CASSPDRDTEAFF. The CDR3 DNA reads TGTGCCAGCAGTCCTGACAGGGACACTGAAGCTTTCTTT.

V usage is TRBV6-6 and J usage is TRBJ2-2; D not resolved. Germline V gene data show CDR1 as MNHNY and CDR2 as SVGAGI (reference sequence). The CDR3 has 15 residues. V gave up 5 bases and J gave up 5 bases, with 15 bases separating them. The CDR3 region has the DNA TGTGCCAGCAGTCCCCAACCGGAAGGTACCGGGGAGCTGTTTTTT. As protein: CASSPQPEGTGELFF.

The chain employs TRBV4-1 and TRBJ2-1; the match to TRBD2 covers 14 bases. This CDR3 region has 18 residues. CDR1 is MGHRA, CDR2 YSYEKL, per germline. V was clipped by 4 bases and J by 0 bases; unmatched bases: 5. CDR3 loop: CASSRGLAGDLSYNEQFF. CDR3 DNA: TGCGCCAGCAGCCGGGGACTAGCGGGAGACCTCTCCTACAATGAGCAGTTCTTC.

The chain is built from TRBV30 and TRBJ1-4; 8 nucleotides align to TRBD1. Germline trimming cut 7 bases from V and 8 bases from J; bases unmatched to any gene: 12. The germline CDR1 and CDR2 sequences are GTSNPN and SVGIG (reference sequence). The CDR3 sequence is 14 residues long. DNA for the CDR3: TGTGCCTACAGGGGGAAGGTGGTAGTAGAAAAACTGTTTTTT. It codes for CAYRGKVVVEKLFF.

This chain joins TRBV21-1 and TRBJ1-5; whether TRBD1, the table's D call, matches the DNA was not checked. TRBV21-1 is described as a pseudogene. The CDR3 has 17 residues. CDR3 protein: CASSKGAGGRSNQPQHF. DNA of the CDR3: TGTGCCAGCAGCAAAGGGGCAGGGGGCCGTAGCAATCAGCCCCAGCATTTT.

The genes are TRBV5-1 and TRBJ1-2; D is undetermined. Per the germline V gene, CDR1 is SGHRS and CDR2 is YFSETQ. Trimming stripped 4 bases from V and 4 bases from J, with 17 bases between. This CDR3 is 15 amino acids long. CDR3 DNA sequence: TGCGCCAGCAGCAACACTCGAGCAGGCTTCTATGGCTACACCTTC. This translates into CASSNTRAGFYGYTF.

The genes are TRBV29-1 and TRBJ2-2; tentatively, D is TRBD2 (5 bases). There are 13 residues in the CDR3. From germline, CDR1 is SQVTM and CDR2 ANQGSEA. V lost 7 bases to trimming and J lost 1 base, with 10 bases between them. CDR3 protein: CSAKSGNTGELFF. The CDR3, as DNA: TGCAGCGCCAAAAGCGGGAACACCGGGGAGCTGTTTTTT.

This clone was counted once. The chain uses TRBV19 and TRBJ1-5; perhaps TRBD1 as D (5 bases). Trimming removed 4 bases from V and 6 bases from J, with 13 bases in between. Germline V CDR1 and CDR2: LNHDA, SQIVND (reference sequence). The CDR3 contains 14 residues. CDR3 in DNA: TGTGCCAGTAGTAGCAGGGTCGGTCGTCAGCCCCAGCATTTT. It yields the protein CASSSRVGRQPQHF. Looking up the rest from reference TRBV19 and TRBJ1-5 gives the full variable domain: DGGITQSPKYLFRKEGQNVTLSCEQNLNHDAMYWYRQDPGQGLRLIYYSQIVNDFQKGDIAEGYSVSREKKESFPLTVTSAQKNPTAFYLCASSSRVGRQPQHFGDGTRLSIL.

This chain links TRBV28 with TRBJ1-5, with 10 bases that match TRBD1. Germline CDR1 MDHEN, CDR2 SYDVKM. V was pared by 6 bases and J by 1 base, with 3 bases of the junction left unmatched. The CDR3 is made up of 15 amino acids. This CDR3 reads CASRSGQGSNQPQHF. CDR3 DNA sequence: TGTGCCAGCAGGTCGGGACAGGGGAGCAATCAGCCCCAGCATTTT.

J is TRBJ2-7 and V is TRBV11-2, with 9 bases lining up with TRBD1. Unmatched junction bases numbered 10, after V lost 4 bases and J lost 6 bases. This CDR3 contains 15 residues. CDR1 and CDR2 (germline): SGHAT, FQNNGV. In DNA form, the CDR3 reads TGTGCCAGCAGCTCCCTAGGGACAGGGTTCGGCGAGCAGTACTTC. Its protein is CASSSLGTGFGEQYF.

The CDR3 DNA follows: TGTGCCAGCAGGGGGGGACGGAGCGTCAGCGGCTACACCTTC. Translation: CASRGGRSVSGYTF. The V and J genes are TRBV25-1 and TRBJ1-2; TRBD1 is a possible D gene (5 bases). Looked up from germline, CDR1 is MGHDK and CDR2 is SYGVNS. Trimming took off 6 bases at V and 8 bases at J, with 19 bases between the two ends. This CDR3 has 14 residues.

The chain is built from TRBV5-4 and TRBJ2-1; a possible D gene is TRBD1 (6 bases). Trimming stripped 2 bases from V and 0 bases from J, with 9 bases between. The CDR3 length is 15 residues. Germline assignment: CDR1 SGHNT and CDR2 YYREEE (reference sequence). The CDR3 DNA sequence: TGTGCCAGCAGCTTTACAGGGAGCTCCTACAATGAGCAGTTCTTC. Translation gives CASSFTGSSYNEQFF. The variable domain in full, with the rest retrieved from reference TRBV5-4 and TRBJ2-1, is ETGVTQSPTHLIKTRGQQVTLRCSSQSGHNTVSWYQQALGQGPQFIFQYYREEENGRGNFPPRFSGLQFPNYSSELNVNALELDDSALYLCASSFTGSSYNEQFFGPGTRLTVL.

V and J are TRBV27 and TRBJ2-7, with 8 nucleotides matching TRBD2. This CDR3 spans 14 amino acids. V was clipped by 4 bases and J by 2 bases; unmatched bases: 4. The germline V gene has CDR1 MNHEY and CDR2 SMNVEV (reference sequence). CDR3 loop: CASSSLTSAYEQYF. DNA of the CDR3: TGTGCCAGCAGTTCCTTGACTAGCGCCTACGAGCAGTACTTC.

The CDR3 loop is CSAPDPSGAFF. DNA for the CDR3: TGCAGTGCGCCCGACCCGAGCGGAGCTTTCTTT. The chain carries TRBV20-1 and TRBJ1-1; the D is unclear. Trimming removed 6 bases from V and 10 bases from J, with 15 bases in between. The CDR3 spans 11 residues. Germline V gene sequence: CDR1 DFQATT, CDR2 SNEGSKA (reference sequence).

V gene TRBV6-1 combines with J gene TRBJ2-7; perhaps TRBD2 as D (6 bases). The CDR3 runs to 11 residues. Per germline, CDR1 MNHNS and CDR2 SASEGT. The V and J ends lost 8 bases and 3 bases respectively, with 8 bases between them. The CDR3 bases are TGTGCCAGCTGGGACTTCTACGAGCAGTACTTC. Translation: CASWDFYEQYF.

This clone was seen a single time. The V gene is TRBV7-2, the J gene TRBJ1-1; unclear D gene. The CDR3 runs 15 residues. The V and J ends lost 5 bases and 0 bases respectively, with 13 bases between them. The germline CDR1 and CDR2 sequences are SGHTA and FQGNSA. The CDR3 spells CASSLQPVVNTEAFF. The CDR3 DNA reads as TGTGCCAGCAGCCTACAGCCAGTAGTGAACACTGAAGCTTTCTTT.

This sequence joins TRBV25-1 and TRBJ2-7, with D tentatively TRBD1 (8 bases). CDR1 and CDR2 (germline): MGHDK, SYGVNS. This CDR3 region has 14 residues. The ends were cut back, 9 bases at V and 5 bases at J, with 20 bases in the middle. The chain's CDR3 is CASWGGSGGHEQYF. Written as DNA, the CDR3 is TGTGCCAGTTGGGGGGGATCAGGGGGCCACGAGCAGTACTTC.